This passage covers 32 T cell receptor beta chains from one sample sequenced in a study of blood T cell repertoires in COVID-19. Assay: immunoSEQ multiplex PCR; the TCRdb copy retains only in-frame clones and omits some. The data contain over 200,000 clones, about 90% of them singletons. Input material: PBMCs or T cells enriched from blood (not recorded which). These TCRs come from a woman in her thirties with acute COVID-19.

The gene calls are TRBV19 and TRBJ1-1; no clear D. Per the germline V gene, CDR1 is LNHDA and CDR2 is SQIVND (reference sequence). The CDR3 totals 11 residues. The V gene lost 11 bases and the J gene lost 0 bases, with 7 bases spanning the gap. As DNA, the CDR3 is TGTGCCGGCAGGTTGAACACTGAAGCTTTCTTT. Translation: CAGRLNTEAFF.

This chain connects TRBV2 to TRBJ1-2, with D uncertain. The CDR3 length is 14 residues. CDR1 SNHLY and CDR2 FYNNEI come from the germline V gene. The V end was cut by 1 base, the J end by 5 bases, with 11 bases between. In DNA, the CDR3 is TGTGCCAGCAGTGAAGTGTCAGGATGGTATGGCTACACCTTC. Residues: CASSEVSGWYGYTF.

The V gene is TRBV5-1, the J gene TRBJ2-3; the match to TRBD1 covers 7 bases. V shed 3 bases, J shed 6 bases, and the junction held 13 bases outside the gene matches. This CDR3 spans 16 amino acids. CDR1 and CDR2 (germline): SGHRS, YFSETQ. CDR3 sequence (DNA): TGCGCCAGCAGCTCGCCGACAGGGCCTACGAAGGATACGCAGTATTTT. Translation: CASSSPTGPTKDTQYF.

About this clone itself: Other DNA sequences in the sample encode the same CDR3. This chain joins TRBV7-9 and TRBJ2-5; TRBD2 is a possible D gene (6 bases). This CDR3 region has 14 residues. CDR1 and CDR2 (germline): SEHNR, FQNEAQ (reference sequence). Deletions cut 1 base from V and 2 bases from J, with 8 bases between. The CDR3 is CASSLGGLQETQYF. The CDR3 region has the DNA TGTGCCAGCAGCTTAGGAGGACTACAAGAGACCCAGTACTTC.

A note on this clone: The identical CDR3 is also encoded by other nucleotide sequences in the sample. The chain employs TRBV18 and TRBJ1-2, with D unresolved. Germline-derived CDR1 and CDR2 are KGHSH and LQKENI. This CDR3 spans 13 amino acids. V lost 3 bases, J lost 2 bases, and 7 bases lay in between. The CDR3, as DNA: TGTGCCAGCTCACCGGCGGCAAACTATGGCTACACCTTC. Protein product: CASSPAANYGYTF.

This chain links TRBV6-5 with TRBJ2-5, with TRBD2 matching 7 bases. CDR1 and CDR2 (germline): MNHEY, SVGAGI. This CDR3 is built from 15 residues. After removal of 6 bases from V and 3 bases from J, the junction contained 10 bases not matched to a gene. Written as DNA, the CDR3 is TGTGCCAGCAGCTCCCGGGACTACCCCAAAGAGACCCAGTACTTC. It yields the protein CASSSRDYPKETQYF.

This clone was detected only a few times. The junction does not match germline at one end; this may be a read error. The chain joins TRBV12-5 to TRBJ1-5; D might be TRBD1 (5 bases). This CDR3 region has 11 residues. Germline V gene sequence: CDR1 LGHNT, CDR2 FRNRAP. The CDR3 protein is CASGYTGVENF. The CDR3 bases are TGTGCTAGTGGTTACACAGGAGTGGAGAATTTT.

The gene calls are TRBV12-5 and TRBJ1-1; D perhaps matches TRBD1 (6 bases). Looked up from germline, CDR1 is LGHNT and CDR2 is FRNRAP. V lost 0 bases and J 1 base, leaving 12 bases between the germline ends. The CDR3 sequence is 16 residues long. CDR3 loop: CASGLVSGRGNTEAFF. The DNA for the CDR3 is TGTGCTAGTGGTTTGGTAAGCGGCAGGGGGAACACTGAAGCTTTCTTT. Combining the CDR3 with reference TRBV12-5 and TRBJ1-1 gives the whole variable domain DARVTQTPRHKVTEMGQEVTMRCQPILGHNTVFWYRQTMMQGLELLAYFRNRAPLDDSGMPKDRFSAEMPDATLATLKIQPSEPRDSAVYFCASGLVSGRGNTEAFFGQGTRLTVV.

The rearrangement uses TRBV27 and TRBJ1-1; possibly TRBD1 for D (5 bases). Trimming pared 1 base from V and 1 base from J, leaving 10 bases between. Germline V lookup: CDR1 MNHEY, CDR2 SMNVEV (reference sequence). The CDR3 is made up of 15 amino acids. The CDR3 reads CASSLFTGRNTEAFF. Written as DNA, the CDR3 is TGTGCCAGCAGTTTATTCACAGGCCGGAACACTGAAGCTTTCTTT.

The chain couples TRBV18 to TRBJ1-2; D unresolved. V dropped 3 bases and J dropped 6 bases, with 5 bases sitting between them. Germline CDR1 is KGHSH and CDR2 is LQKENI. The CDR3 consists of 11 residues. The chain's CDR3 is CASSPQDGYTF. CDR3 in DNA: TGTGCCAGCTCACCTCAGGATGGCTACACCTTC.

This clone came up a few times. The chain employs TRBV5-1 and TRBJ2-1; possibly TRBD2 for D (5 bases). The CDR3 has 17 residues. The germline V gene has CDR1 SGHRS and CDR2 YFSETQ. With 3 bases removed from V and 3 bases from J, the gap between germline ends came to 19 bases. This chain's CDR3 is CASSSGFMGIGYNEQFF. In DNA, the CDR3 is TGCGCCAGCAGCTCGGGGTTTATGGGCATCGGCTACAATGAGCAGTTCTTC.

This chain joins TRBV30 and TRBJ1-3; unclear D gene. The germline CDR1 and CDR2 sequences are GTSNPN and SVGIG (reference sequence). The CDR3 totals 15 residues. V shed 3 bases and J shed 0 bases, with 12 bases lying between them. The DNA of the CDR3 is TGTGCCTGGAGAGACGCGGGTAGCTCTGGAAACACCATATATTTT. Encoded protein: CAWRDAGSSGNTIYF. The entire variable domain, with the rest obtained from reference TRBV30 and TRBJ1-3, is as follows: SQTIHQWPATLVQPVGSPLSLECTVEGTSNPNLYWYRQAAGRGLQLLFYSVGIGQISSEVPQNLSASRPQDRQFILSSKKLLLSDSGFYLCAWRDAGSSGNTIYFGEGSWLTVV.

The table lists this clone with a count of one. The chain recombines TRBV27 with TRBJ2-5, with unresolved D. Germline CDR1 reads MNHEY; CDR2 reads SMNVEV (reference sequence). The germline V and J ends were trimmed by 1 base and 1 base, with 4 bases remaining between them. The CDR3 extends over 13 amino acids. CDR3 in amino acids: CASSLWSQETQYF. CDR3 in DNA: TGTGCCAGCAGTTTATGGAGCCAAGAGACCCAGTACTTC.

The chain recombines TRBV12-3 or TRBV12-4 with TRBJ2-7; TRBD1 agrees at 8 bases. The CDR3 runs 12 residues. V dropped 6 bases and J dropped 6; count of bases not matched to a gene: 4. CDR3 in DNA: TGTGCCAGCAGCCGGACAGGGATCGAGCAGTACTTC. Translation: CASSRTGIEQYF.

The V gene is TRBV15, the J gene TRBJ1-6; D not resolved. Germline CDR1 LNHNV, CDR2 YYDKDF (reference sequence). Between the trimmed V and J ends, which lost 0 bases and 10 bases, there was a span of 10 bases. The CDR3 has 14 residues. This CDR3 reads CATSRDVEASPLHF. The CDR3 bases are TGTGCCACCAGCAGAGACGTAGAGGCCTCACCCCTCCACTTT.

The V and J genes are TRBV7-3 and TRBJ2-6; possible D gene TRBD1, 6 bases. Trimming stripped 4 bases from V and 1 base from J, with 8 bases between. Germline V gives CDR1 SGHTA, CDR2 FQGTGA. The CDR3 runs to 15 residues. CDR3: CASSSRGSGANVLTF. CDR3 DNA: TGTGCCAGCAGCTCAAGGGGGTCTGGGGCCAACGTCCTGACTTTC.

This chain uses TRBV9 with TRBJ1-1; 7 nucleotides align to TRBD1. The CDR3 runs 15 residues. Germline V gives CDR1 SGDLS, CDR2 YYNGEE. With V trimmed by 4 bases and J by 1 base, 7 bases remained unmatched. The CDR3 DNA sequence: TGTGCCAGCAGCTTACAGGGGTTGGCGAACACTGAAGCTTTCTTT. Protein: CASSLQGLANTEAFF.

V usage is TRBV5-1 and J usage is TRBJ1-3, with a weak D call TRBD1 (6 bases). Trimming shortened V by 2 bases and J by 2 bases, and 17 bases separated the two germline ends. This CDR3 has 17 amino acids. CDR1 and CDR2 from the germline V gene are SGHRS and YFSETQ. CDR3: CASSFVAPGVAGNTIYF. The CDR3 DNA sequence: TGCGCCAGCAGCTTTGTTGCTCCAGGGGTCGCTGGAAACACCATATATTTT.

The chain joins TRBV11-2 to TRBJ1-1, with D tentatively TRBD1 (5 bases). The germline CDR1 and CDR2 sequences are SGHAT and FQNNGV. Trimming removed 3 bases from V and 6 bases from J, with 8 bases in between. The CDR3 runs to 12 residues. CDR3 bases: TGTGCCAGCAGCTTTCTAGGGGCTGAAGCTTTCTTT. Protein sequence: CASSFLGAEAFF.

This clone was counted a few times. The rearrangement links TRBV28 to TRBJ1-1; TRBD1 is a possible D gene (6 bases). CDR1 and CDR2 (germline): MDHEN, SYDVKM. V lost 2 bases and J lost 5, with 9 bases in between. The CDR3 is made up of 13 amino acids. CDR3 in amino acids: CASSLGQRTEAFF. The CDR3 DNA sequence: TGTGCCAGCAGTTTAGGACAGCGAACTGAAGCTTTCTTT.

The V call is TRBV3-1 (or the pseudogene TRBV3-2), the J call TRBJ1-1, with TRBD1 identical over 8 bases. Germline V CDR1 and CDR2: LGHDT, YNNKEL (reference sequence). The junction had 1 base not matched to a gene; V was cut back by 6 bases and J by 1 base. The CDR3 is 13 amino acids. The CDR3 sequence: CASRGQGNTEAFF. Here the CDR3 DNA reads TGTGCCAGCAGAGGACAGGGGAACACTGAAGCTTTCTTT.

The V gene is TRBV5-1, the J gene TRBJ2-2; the D gene is possibly TRBD1 (6 bases). V lost 0 bases to trimming and J lost 1 base, with 13 bases between them. The germline CDR1 and CDR2 sequences are SGHRS and YFSETQ. There are 17 residues in the CDR3. CDR3 amino acids: CASSLALVGGNTGELFF. The CDR3 coding sequence is TGCGCCAGCAGCTTGGCCTTGGTAGGGGGGAACACCGGGGAGCTGTTTTTT.

This clone was detected once. V is TRBV6-5 and J is TRBJ1-2, with 9 bases lining up with TRBD1. This CDR3 is built from 15 residues. V lost 3 bases to trimming and J lost 5 bases; unmatched junction nucleotides: 7. CDR1 MNHEY and CDR2 SVGAGI come from the germline V gene. DNA of the CDR3: TGTGCCAGCAGTTATTTGGGACAGGGATCGTATGGCTACACCTTC. Translated: CASSYLGQGSYGYTF.

The chain carries TRBV20-1 and TRBJ1-2, with D unclear. Germline V lookup: CDR1 DFQATT, CDR2 SNEGSKA (reference sequence). V lost 3 bases to trimming and J lost 6 bases, with 8 bases between them. This CDR3 is built from 11 residues. In DNA, the CDR3 is TGCAGTGCTAGGGCGGGTAATGGCTACACCTTC. This encodes CSARAGNGYTF.

The CDR3 sequence is CASSLELAGIGSTDTQYF. In DNA form, the CDR3 reads TGTGCCAGCAGCTTAGAACTAGCGGGGATCGGTAGCACAGATACGCAGTATTTT. This chain uses TRBV5-6 with TRBJ2-3; 10 bases match TRBD2. V shed 2 bases, J shed 0 bases, and the junction held 9 bases outside the gene matches. This CDR3 comprises 18 residues. CDR1 and CDR2 from the germline V gene are SGHDT and YYEEEE.

The rearrangement links TRBV30 to TRBJ2-5, with 10 nucleotides matching TRBD2. Looked up from germline, CDR1 is GTSNPN and CDR2 is SVGIG (reference sequence). The CDR3 covers 13 residues. The CDR3 DNA is TGTGCTGGGATACTAGCGGGGAGGGAGACCCAGTACTTC. Translating it yields CAGILAGRETQYF.

This chain connects TRBV19 to TRBJ2-1; tentative D call: TRBD1 (6 bases). The CDR3 is 16 residues long. Per germline, CDR1 LNHDA and CDR2 SQIVND (reference sequence). V was pared by 5 bases and J by 4 bases, with 18 bases between. The CDR3 spells CASSGGAGVLYNEQFF. For the CDR3, the DNA is TGTGCCAGTAGTGGGGGAGCAGGGGTCTTGTACAATGAGCAGTTCTTC.

The V call is TRBV4-1, the J call TRBJ1-1; D is ambiguous. V shed 0 bases and J shed 0 bases, with 5 bases lying between them. Germline V gives CDR1 MGHRA, CDR2 YSYEKL. The CDR3 spans 14 residues. CDR3 amino acids: CASSQDGLNTEAFF. The DNA of the CDR3 is TGCGCCAGCAGCCAAGACGGTCTGAACACTGAAGCTTTCTTT.

The chain carries TRBV3-1 (or the pseudogene TRBV3-2) and TRBJ1-1; 7 bases agree with TRBD1. V lost 5 bases, J lost 8 bases, and 11 bases stayed unmatched. The CDR3 has 14 residues. Germline V gene lookup returns CDR1 LGHDT and CDR2 YNNKEL (reference sequence). CDR3 residues: CASSYRDSLREAFF. CDR3 nucleotides: TGTGCCAGCAGCTACAGGGACAGCCTCCGAGAAGCTTTCTTT.

V is TRBV5-1 and J is TRBJ2-2, with a weak D call TRBD2 (5 bases). CDR1 is SGHRS and CDR2 is YFSETQ in the germline V gene. V was pared by 0 bases and J by 5 bases, with 14 bases between. The CDR3 loop spans 16 amino acids. CDR3 sequence: CASSLVLGQATGELFF. DNA for the CDR3: TGCGCCAGCAGCTTGGTACTAGGGCAGGCGACCGGGGAGCTGTTTTTT.

The rearrangement joins TRBV5-1 to TRBJ1-1; TRBD1 matches 7 bases. CDR3 length equals 13 residues. In germline, CDR1 is SGHRS, CDR2 YFSETQ. The trim removed 0 bases at V and 8 bases at J, leaving 4 bases unmatched. CDR3 sequence (DNA): TGCGCCAGCAGCTTGGAGCTGGACAGGGAAGCTTTCTTT. Its translation is CASSLELDREAFF.

This chain uses TRBV7-6 with TRBJ2-7, with D possibly TRBD1 on 5 matching bases. V shed 1 base and J shed 6 bases, with 19 bases lying between them. The CDR3 runs to 16 residues. Germline loops: CDR1 SGHVS, CDR2 FNYEAQ. The DNA of the CDR3 is TGTGCCAGCAGCTTAGAACAGGCCAGCCTCGGTGGCGAGCAGTACTTC. This codes for CASSLEQASLGGEQYF.